The 10 T cell receptor beta chains presented below share a single source sample, sequenced in a study of a mutant IDH1 vaccine in newly diagnosed glioma. Repertoires were generated with immunoSEQ multiplex PCR, while TCRdb's copy carries only in-frame clones and drops some. The repertoire holds around 32,000 clones, roughly three quarters seen once, with 7.5% to 10% in the top ten. Their target antigens are unknown. Time point: week 35, safety follow-up. Vaccination comprised doses that each held 300 ug of mutant IDH1 20-mer peptide, plus topical imiquimod. This material consisted of PBMCs, taken from a glioma patient whose treatment included an IDH1 peptide vaccine. Every receptor here comes from a woman aged 25-40 years with glioma. Some clones in this sample may be carry-over from other donors' samples.

The V gene is TRBV2, the J gene TRBJ2-2; TRBD2 matches at 7 bases. CDR1 is SNHLY and CDR2 is FYNNEI in the germline V gene. V gave up 11 bases and J gave up 1 base; unmatched junction bases: 1. The CDR3 length is 12 residues. The CDR3 DNA reads as TGTGCCGGGAGGGGGAACACCGGGGAGCTGTTTTTT. Translated, it gives CAGRGNTGELFF.

This chain links TRBV4-1 with TRBJ2-2; D is undetermined. Trimming removed 2 bases at V and 2 bases at J, with 18 bases between. CDR3 size: 18 residues. Germline V gives CDR1 MGHRA, CDR2 YSYEKL. The DNA of the CDR3 is TGCGCCAGCAGCCAACAACTTCCCTTAAGGGTAAACACCGGGGAGCTGTTTTTT. Its protein product is CASSQQLPLRVNTGELFF.

J is TRBJ2-7 and V is TRBV6-1; the D gene is possibly TRBD2 (6 bases). V shed 8 bases and J shed 3 bases, with 14 bases lying between them. The CDR3 consists of 13 residues. Germline CDR1 is MNHNS and CDR2 is SASEGT. CDR3 sequence: CASGRTPSYEQYF. DNA for the CDR3: TGTGCCAGCGGGAGGACACCGAGCTACGAGCAGTACTTC.

The chain couples TRBV11-2 to TRBJ1-2; D is possibly TRBD1 (5 bases). CDR3 length: 13 amino acids. V was pared by 7 bases and J by 5 bases, with 14 bases between. The germline CDR1 and CDR2 sequences are SGHAT and FQNNGV. CDR3 DNA: TGTGCCAGCAACCAGGGTTCGTGGTATGGCTACACCTTC. Residues: CASNQGSWYGYTF.

V gene TRBV30 combines with J gene TRBJ2-2, with D possibly called TRBD1 or TRBD2 (6 bases each). This CDR3 is built from 14 residues. Germline V gene data show CDR1 as GTSNPN and CDR2 as SVGIG (reference sequence). Trimming took off 2 bases at V and 5 bases at J, with 12 bases between the two ends. CDR3 nucleotide sequence: TGTGCCTGGAGTCCCGAAGGGGGGACCGGGGAGCTGTTTTTT. Translating it yields CAWSPEGGTGELFF. The variable domain in full, with the rest retrieved from reference TRBV30 and TRBJ2-2, is SQTIHQWPATLVQPVGSPLSLECTVEGTSNPNLYWYRQAAGRGLQLLFYSVGIGQISSEVPQNLSASRPQDRQFILSSKKLLLSDSGFYLCAWSPEGGTGELFFGEGSRLTVL.

This rearrangement joins TRBV5-6 to TRBJ2-5; tentatively, D is TRBD2 (5 bases). Trimming pared 0 bases from V and 5 bases from J, leaving 11 bases between. The CDR3 is 14 residues long. Germline CDR1 and CDR2: SGHDT and YYEEEE. The CDR3 spells CASSLAGVGETQYF. CDR3 bases: TGTGCCAGCAGCTTGGCCGGGGTAGGGGAGACCCAGTACTTC.

The CDR3, as DNA: TGTGCCACCAGTCACCAAAGTAAAGGGGACACTGAAGCTTTCTTT. This sequence encodes CATSHQSKGDTEAFF. This chain joins TRBV15 and TRBJ1-1; D possibly corresponds to TRBD1 (5 bases). With 6 bases removed from V and 3 bases from J, the gap between germline ends came to 17 bases. From germline, CDR1 is LNHNV and CDR2 YYDKDF (reference sequence). This CDR3 region has 15 residues.

The chain has TRBV19 and TRBJ1-1, with D hard to call. The length of the CDR3 is 13 residues. The germline V gene has CDR1 LNHDA and CDR2 SQIVND (reference sequence). V lost 3 bases to trimming and J lost 4 bases, with 9 bases between them. The CDR3 loop reads CASSINSPTEAFF. CDR3 nucleotides: TGTGCCAGTAGTATCAACAGCCCCACTGAAGCTTTCTTT.

As DNA, the CDR3 is TGTGCCAGCAGCTCCGGGACTCCTGACACAGATACGCAGTATTTT. It specifies CASSSGTPDTDTQYF. This chain uses TRBV5-4 with TRBJ2-3; D may be TRBD2 (6 bases). CDR3 length: 15 amino acids. The V gene's germline CDR1 is SGHNT and CDR2 YYREEE (reference sequence). Trimming removed 3 bases at V and 2 bases at J, with 13 bases between. The whole variable domain, filled in from reference TRBV5-4 and TRBJ2-3, reads ETGVTQSPTHLIKTRGQQVTLRCSSQSGHNTVSWYQQALGQGPQFIFQYYREEENGRGNFPPRFSGLQFPNYSSELNVNALELDDSALYLCASSSGTPDTDTQYFGPGTRLTVL.

The chain links TRBV6-1 to TRBJ2-7; tentative D call: TRBD2 (6 bases). The germline V and J ends were trimmed by 11 bases and 0 bases, with 14 bases remaining between them. This CDR3 spans 13 amino acids. Germline V CDR1 and CDR2: MNHNS, SASEGT. DNA for the CDR3: TGTGCCGCAGCGTGGGGGGTCTCCTACGAGCAGTACTTC. Translation: CAAAWGVSYEQYF.